This T cell receptor beta chain was documented in a study of T cell clonality in common variable immunodeficiency. Whole-study findings and limits: Repertoire-complication correlations in CVID were limited by patient heterogeneity.

This clone was counted many times. The antigen is undetermined. The read falls 3 residues short of the CDR3 end, and the missing part is taken from the germline J gene. TCRdb's table, derived via immunoSEQ multiplex PCR, lists solely in-frame clones and lacks some. The sample lists 40,000 to 60,000 clones, none appearing once, the ten largest making up about 1.8%. There are 15 residues in the CDR3. Per germline, CDR1 SNHLY and CDR2 FYNNEI. V was trimmed by 6 bases and J by 1 base, leaving 13 bases between them. V is TRBV2 and J is TRBJ1-5, with D possibly TRBD1 on 5 matching bases. Input material: peripheral blood mononuclear cells. The sequence was collected from a person aged 18-70 years in good health. Partial CDR3 DNA: TGTGCCAGCAGCTCGGATAGGGGAAGCAATCAGCCC. Translated, it gives CASSSDRGSNQP. The entire CDR3 is CASSSDRGSNQPQHF.